This is a list of T cell receptor beta chains from one sample in a study of T cell repertoires in cytomegalovirus infection. MiXCR was run by TCRdb on the reads, yielding one entry per CDR3 protein. Here the sample spans approximately 700,000 distinct CDR3 sequences, roughly 35% being singletons. The sample comprised PBMCs. The receptors here all came from a human donor in good health (CMV status not recorded). Some clones in this sample may be carry-over from other donors' samples. Each CDR3 is given with its conserved first and last residue. A D gene is named only where the DNA matches it firmly. Clone size is given for some rows only: seen once, a few or many times, or a class if the clone is expanded.

d_call,clone_size,v_call,j_call,cdr3_aa,cdr3_nt
TRBD2,many,TRBV7-6,TRBJ2-5,CASSLGLGLETQYF,TGTGCCAGCAGCCTAGGACTAGGACTAGAGACCCAGTACTTC
NA,few,TRBV5-1,TRBJ1-1,CASRRGAGNDEAFF,TGCGCCAGCAGGCGAGGGGCGGGGAATGATGAAGCTTTCTTT
NA,NA,TRBV15,TRBJ1-5,CATSTQTRPQNQPQHF,TGTGCCACCAGCACTCAGACCCGGCCCCAAAATCAGCCCCAGCATTTT
NA,few,TRBV18,TRBJ2-7,CASSPRAPLEQYF,TGTGCCAGCTCACCCCGGGCCCCCCTCGAGCAGTACTTC
NA,NA,TRBV6-2/TRBV6-3,TRBJ2-4,CASSYSGNIQYF,TGTGCCAGCAGTTACTCGGGAAACATTCAGTACTTC
NA,NA,TRBV12-3/TRBV12-4,TRBJ1-1,CASSSGRRVIDTEAFF,TGTGCCAGCAGTTCCGGACGTAGGGTTATAGACACTGAAGCTTTCTTT
NA,NA,TRBV11-2,TRBJ2-2,CASSLRARDTGELFF,TGTGCCAGCAGCTTAAGGGCTAGGGACACCGGGGAGCTGTTTTTT
NA,NA,TRBV20-1,TRBJ1-1,CSAREIGRREAFF,TGCAGTGCTAGAGAAATTGGGAGGAGAGAAGCTTTCTTT
TRBD1,few,TRBV2,TRBJ1-2,CASSLGTGTIYGYTF,TGTGCCAGCAGTCTCGGGACAGGGACCATCTATGGCTACACCTTC
TRBD1,NA,TRBV7-3,TRBJ2-5,CASSLDRGSSETQYF,TGTGCCAGCAGCCTTGACAGGGGGAGTTCAGAGACCCAGTACTTC